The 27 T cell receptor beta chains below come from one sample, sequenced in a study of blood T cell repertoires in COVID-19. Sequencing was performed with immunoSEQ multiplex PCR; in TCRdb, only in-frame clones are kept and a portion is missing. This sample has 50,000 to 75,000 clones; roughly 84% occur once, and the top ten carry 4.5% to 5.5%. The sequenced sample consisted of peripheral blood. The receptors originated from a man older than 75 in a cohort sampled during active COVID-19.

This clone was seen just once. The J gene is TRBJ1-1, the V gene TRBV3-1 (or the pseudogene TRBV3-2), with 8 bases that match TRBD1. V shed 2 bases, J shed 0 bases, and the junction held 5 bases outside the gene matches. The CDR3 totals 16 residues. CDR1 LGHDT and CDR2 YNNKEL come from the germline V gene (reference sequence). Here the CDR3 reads CASSQPSGGMNTEAFF. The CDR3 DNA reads TGTGCCAGCAGCCAACCCTCAGGGGGCATGAACACTGAAGCTTTCTTT.

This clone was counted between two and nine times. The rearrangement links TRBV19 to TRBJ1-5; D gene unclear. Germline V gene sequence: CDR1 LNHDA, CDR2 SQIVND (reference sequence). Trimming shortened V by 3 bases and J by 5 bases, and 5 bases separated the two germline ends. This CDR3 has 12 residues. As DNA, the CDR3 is TGTGCCAGTAGTATCCGAGATCAGCCCCAGCATTTT. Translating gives CASSIRDQPQHF.

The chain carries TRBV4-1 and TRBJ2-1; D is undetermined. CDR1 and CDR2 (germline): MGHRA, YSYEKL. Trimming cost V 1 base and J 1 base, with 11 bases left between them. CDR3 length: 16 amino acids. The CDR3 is CASSQVDMISYNEQFF. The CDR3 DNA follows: TGCGCCAGCAGCCAAGTTGACATGATTTCCTACAATGAGCAGTTCTTC.

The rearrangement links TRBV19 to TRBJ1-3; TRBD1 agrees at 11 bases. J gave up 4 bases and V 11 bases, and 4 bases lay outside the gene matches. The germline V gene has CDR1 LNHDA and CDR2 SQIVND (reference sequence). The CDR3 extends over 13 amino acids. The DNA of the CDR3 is TGTGCCGCCCGGACAGGGGGCGGAAACACCATATATTTT. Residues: CAARTGGGNTIYF. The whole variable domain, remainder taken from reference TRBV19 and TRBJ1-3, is DGGITQSPKYLFRKEGQNVTLSCEQNLNHDAMYWYRQDPGQGLRLIYYSQIVNDFQKGDIAEGYSVSREKKESFPLTVTSAQKNPTAFYLCAARTGGGNTIYFGEGSWLTVV.

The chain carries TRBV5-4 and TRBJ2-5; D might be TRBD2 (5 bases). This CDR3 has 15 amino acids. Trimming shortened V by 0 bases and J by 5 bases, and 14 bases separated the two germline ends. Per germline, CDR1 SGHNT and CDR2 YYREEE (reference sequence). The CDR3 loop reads CASSLGGSSSETQYF. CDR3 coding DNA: TGTGCCAGCAGCTTGGGTGGGAGTAGTTCCGAGACCCAGTACTTC. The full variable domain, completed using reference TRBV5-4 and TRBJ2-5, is ETGVTQSPTHLIKTRGQQVTLRCSSQSGHNTVSWYQQALGQGPQFIFQYYREEENGRGNFPPRFSGLQFPNYSSELNVNALELDDSALYLCASSLGGSSSETQYFGPGTRLLVL.

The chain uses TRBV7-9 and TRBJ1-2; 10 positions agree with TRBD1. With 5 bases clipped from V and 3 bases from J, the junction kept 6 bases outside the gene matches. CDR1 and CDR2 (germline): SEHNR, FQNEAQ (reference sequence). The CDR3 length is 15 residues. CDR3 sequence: CASSTGQGDDYGYTF. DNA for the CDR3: TGTGCCAGCAGCACCGGACAGGGGGACGACTATGGCTACACCTTC.

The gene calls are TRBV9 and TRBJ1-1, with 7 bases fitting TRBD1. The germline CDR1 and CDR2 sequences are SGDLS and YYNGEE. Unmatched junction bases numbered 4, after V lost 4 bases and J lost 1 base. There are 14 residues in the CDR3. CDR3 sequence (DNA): TGTGCCAGCAGCCCCAGGACAGGGAACACTGAAGCTTTCTTT. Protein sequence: CASSPRTGNTEAFF. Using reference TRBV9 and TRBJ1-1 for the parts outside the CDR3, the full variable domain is DSGVTQTPKHLITATGQRVTLRCSPRSGDLSVYWYQQSLDQGLQFLIQYYNGEERAKGNILERFSAQQFPDLHSELNLSSLELGDSALYFCASSPRTGNTEAFFGQGTRLTVV.

The CDR3 here is CASSQEIAGRNGYTF. The CDR3 DNA sequence: TGTGCCAGCAGCCAAGAAATCGCGGGTAGGAATGGCTACACCTTC. The chain uses TRBV3-1 (or the pseudogene TRBV3-2) and TRBJ1-2; no definite D call. This CDR3 spans 15 amino acids. In germline, CDR1 is LGHDT, CDR2 YNNKEL (reference sequence). V lost 0 bases and J 6 bases, leaving 14 bases between the germline ends.

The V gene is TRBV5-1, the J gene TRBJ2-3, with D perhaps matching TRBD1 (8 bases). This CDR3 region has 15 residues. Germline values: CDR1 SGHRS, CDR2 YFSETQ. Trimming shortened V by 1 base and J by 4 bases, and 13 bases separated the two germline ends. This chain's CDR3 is CASSLNRGGADTQYF. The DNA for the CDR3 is TGCGCCAGCAGCTTGAACAGGGGGGGTGCAGATACGCAGTATTTT.

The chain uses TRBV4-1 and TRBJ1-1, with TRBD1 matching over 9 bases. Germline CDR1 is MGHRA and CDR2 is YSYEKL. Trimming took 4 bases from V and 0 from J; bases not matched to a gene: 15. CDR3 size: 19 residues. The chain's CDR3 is CASSPRPDRGGHMNTEAFF. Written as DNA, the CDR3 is TGCGCCAGCAGCCCACGGCCCGACAGGGGGGGTCACATGAACACTGAAGCTTTCTTT.

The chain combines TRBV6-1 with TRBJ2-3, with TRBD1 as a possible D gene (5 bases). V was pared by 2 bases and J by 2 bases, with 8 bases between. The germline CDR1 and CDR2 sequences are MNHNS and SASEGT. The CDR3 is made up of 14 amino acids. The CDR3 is CASSERGYTDTQYF. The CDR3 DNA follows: TGTGCCAGCAGTGAAAGGGGATACACAGATACGCAGTATTTT.

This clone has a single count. Here the CDR3 DNA reads TGTGCCAGTAGCCCCGGGGGGGGTAGACATAGCAATCAGCCCCAGCATTTT. Protein product: CASSPGGGRHSNQPQHF. The chain recombines TRBV19 with TRBJ1-5; D might be TRBD1 (5 bases). The germline V gene encodes CDR1 LNHDA and CDR2 SQIVND (reference sequence). The CDR3 has 17 residues. V was shortened by 6 bases and J by 0 bases, with 18 bases between the two germline ends.

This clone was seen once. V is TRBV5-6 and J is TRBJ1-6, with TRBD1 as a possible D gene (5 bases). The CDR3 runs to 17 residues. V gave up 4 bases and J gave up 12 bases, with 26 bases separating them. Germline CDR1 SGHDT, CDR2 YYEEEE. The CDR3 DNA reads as TGTGCCAGCAGCCGAACACCCGTGAGGCAGGGATCGGAACCCCTCCACTTT. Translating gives CASSRTPVRQGSEPLHF.

The CDR3 spells CASTNLGAGYAFF. The CDR3, as DNA: TGTGCCAGCACCAACCTAGGGGCAGGGTATGCTTTCTTT. The chain carries TRBV12-3 or TRBV12-4 and TRBJ1-1; tentative D call: TRBD1 (5 bases). The length of the CDR3 is 13 residues. V lost 7 bases and J 11 bases, leaving 20 bases between the germline ends.

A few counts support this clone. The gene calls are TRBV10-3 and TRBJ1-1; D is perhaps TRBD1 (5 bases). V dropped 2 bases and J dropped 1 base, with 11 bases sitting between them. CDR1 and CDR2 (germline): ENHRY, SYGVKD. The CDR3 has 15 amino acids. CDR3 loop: CAISEGRGRNTEAFF. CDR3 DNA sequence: TGTGCCATCAGTGAGGGGAGGGGACGGAACACTGAAGCTTTCTTT.

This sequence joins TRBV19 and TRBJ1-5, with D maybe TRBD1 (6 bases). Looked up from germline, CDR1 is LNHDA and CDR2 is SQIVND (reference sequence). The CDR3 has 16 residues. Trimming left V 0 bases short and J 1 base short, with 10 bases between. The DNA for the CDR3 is TGTGCCAGTAGTATAGAGGCAGGGGTAAGCAATCAGCCCCAGCATTTT. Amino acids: CASSIEAGVSNQPQHF. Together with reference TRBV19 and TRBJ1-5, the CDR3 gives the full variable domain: DGGITQSPKYLFRKEGQNVTLSCEQNLNHDAMYWYRQDPGQGLRLIYYSQIVNDFQKGDIAEGYSVSREKKESFPLTVTSAQKNPTAFYLCASSIEAGVSNQPQHFGDGTRLSIL.

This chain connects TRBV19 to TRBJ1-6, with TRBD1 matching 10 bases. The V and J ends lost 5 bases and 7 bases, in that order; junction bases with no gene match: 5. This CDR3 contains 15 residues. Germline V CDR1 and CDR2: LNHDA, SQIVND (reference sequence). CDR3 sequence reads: CASSDTGQGNSPLHF. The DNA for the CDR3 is TGTGCCAGTAGTGATACGGGACAGGGGAATTCACCCCTCCACTTT.

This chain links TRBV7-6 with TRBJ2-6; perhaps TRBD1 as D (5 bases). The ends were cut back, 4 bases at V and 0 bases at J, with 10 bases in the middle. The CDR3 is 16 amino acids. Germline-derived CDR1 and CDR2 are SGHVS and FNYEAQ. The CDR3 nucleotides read TGTGCCAGCAGCTGGCAGGGCCGCTCTGGGGCCAACGTCCTGACTTTC. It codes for CASSWQGRSGANVLTF.

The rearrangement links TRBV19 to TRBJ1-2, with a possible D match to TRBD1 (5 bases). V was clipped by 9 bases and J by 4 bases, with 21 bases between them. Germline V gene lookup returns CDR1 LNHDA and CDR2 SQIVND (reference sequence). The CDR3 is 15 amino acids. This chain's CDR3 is CASYTTGSGRYGYTF. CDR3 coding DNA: TGTGCCAGCTATACCACAGGTTCTGGTCGCTATGGCTACACCTTC.

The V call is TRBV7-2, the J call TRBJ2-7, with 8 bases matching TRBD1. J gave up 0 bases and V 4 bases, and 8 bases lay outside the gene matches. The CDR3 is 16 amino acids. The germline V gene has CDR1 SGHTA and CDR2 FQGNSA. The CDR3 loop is CASSSWTGPSSYEQYF. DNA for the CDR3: TGTGCCAGCAGCTCGTGGACAGGGCCGAGCTCCTACGAGCAGTACTTC.

The CDR3 region is CATYRRDSGAEGYTF. Here the CDR3 DNA reads TGTGCCACCTACCGACGGGACAGCGGAGCCGAAGGCTACACCTTC. This chain connects TRBV21-1 to TRBJ1-2; the table's D call TRBD1 went unverified against the DNA. TRBV21-1 has pseudogene status. The CDR3 sequence is 15 residues long.

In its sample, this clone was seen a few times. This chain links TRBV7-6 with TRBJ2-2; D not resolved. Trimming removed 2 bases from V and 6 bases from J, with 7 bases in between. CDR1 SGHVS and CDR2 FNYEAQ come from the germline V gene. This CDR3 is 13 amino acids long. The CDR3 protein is CASSLSRAGELFF. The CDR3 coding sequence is TGTGCCAGCAGCTTATCCCGGGCCGGGGAGCTGTTTTTT.

CDR3: CASSSTGIEAFF. CDR3 in DNA: TGTGCCAGCAGCTCAACAGGAATTGAAGCTTTCTTT. This chain links TRBV7-2 with TRBJ1-1; D may be TRBD1 (5 bases). Trimming removed 4 bases at V and 7 bases at J, with 10 bases between. The CDR3 runs 12 residues. Germline CDR1 SGHTA, CDR2 FQGNSA. Looking up the rest from reference TRBV7-2 and TRBJ1-1 gives the full variable domain: GAGVSQSPSNKVTEKGKDVELRCDPISGHTALYWYRQSLGQGLEFLIYFQGNSAPDKSGLPSDRFSAERTGGSVSTLTIQRTQQEDSAVYLCASSSTGIEAFFGQGTRLTVV.

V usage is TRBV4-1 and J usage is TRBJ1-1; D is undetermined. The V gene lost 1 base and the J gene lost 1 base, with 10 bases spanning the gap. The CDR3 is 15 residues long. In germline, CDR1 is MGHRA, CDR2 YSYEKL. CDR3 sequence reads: CASSQGLAGNTEAFF. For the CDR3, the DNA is TGCGCCAGCAGCCAAGGTCTGGCAGGGAACACTGAAGCTTTCTTT.

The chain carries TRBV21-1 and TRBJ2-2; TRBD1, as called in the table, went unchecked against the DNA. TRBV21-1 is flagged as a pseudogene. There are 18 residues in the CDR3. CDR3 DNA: TGTGCCAGCAGCCTTAACACTACCGGGACAGGGTTAACCGGGGAGCTGTTTTTT. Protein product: CASSLNTTGTGLTGELFF.

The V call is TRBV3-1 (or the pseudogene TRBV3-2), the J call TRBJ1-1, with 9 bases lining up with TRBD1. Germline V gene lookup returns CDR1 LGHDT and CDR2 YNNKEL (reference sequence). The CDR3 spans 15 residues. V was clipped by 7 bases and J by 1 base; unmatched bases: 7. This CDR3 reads CASTRDREGNTEAFF. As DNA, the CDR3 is TGTGCCAGCACCAGGGACAGGGAAGGGAACACTGAAGCTTTCTTT.

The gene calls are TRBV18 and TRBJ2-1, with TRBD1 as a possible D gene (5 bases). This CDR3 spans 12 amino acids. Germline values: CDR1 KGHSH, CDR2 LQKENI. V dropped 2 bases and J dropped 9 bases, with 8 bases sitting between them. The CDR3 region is CASSPDSVEQFF. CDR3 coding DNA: TGTGCCAGCTCACCAGACAGCGTTGAGCAGTTCTTC.